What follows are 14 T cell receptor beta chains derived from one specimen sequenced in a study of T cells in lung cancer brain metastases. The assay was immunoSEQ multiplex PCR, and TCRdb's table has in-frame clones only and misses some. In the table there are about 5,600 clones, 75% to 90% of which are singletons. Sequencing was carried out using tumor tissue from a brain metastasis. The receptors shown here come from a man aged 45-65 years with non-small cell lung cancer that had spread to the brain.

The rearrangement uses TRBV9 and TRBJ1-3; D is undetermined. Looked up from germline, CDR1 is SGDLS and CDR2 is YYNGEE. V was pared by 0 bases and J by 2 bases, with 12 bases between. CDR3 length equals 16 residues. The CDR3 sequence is CASSVEADLAGNTIYF. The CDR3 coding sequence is TGTGCCAGCAGCGTAGAGGCCGACCTCGCTGGAAACACCATATATTTT.

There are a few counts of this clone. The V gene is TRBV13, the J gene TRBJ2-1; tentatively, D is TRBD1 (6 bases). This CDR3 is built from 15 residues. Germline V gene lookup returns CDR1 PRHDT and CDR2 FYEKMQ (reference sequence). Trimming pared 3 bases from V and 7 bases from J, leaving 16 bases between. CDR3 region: CASSFPPQGINEQFF. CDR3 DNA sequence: TGTGCCAGCAGCTTTCCCCCCCAGGGGATAAATGAGCAGTTCTTC.

Here the CDR3 DNA reads TGTGCCAGCAGCTCATCGACAGGGTTAAACACCATATATTTT. It translates to CASSSSTGLNTIYF. The J gene is TRBJ1-3, the V gene TRBV9; 7 bases agree with TRBD1. Germline CDR1 reads SGDLS; CDR2 reads YYNGEE. This CDR3 is built from 14 residues. The ends lost 4 bases at V and 6 bases at J; junction bases unmatched: 7.

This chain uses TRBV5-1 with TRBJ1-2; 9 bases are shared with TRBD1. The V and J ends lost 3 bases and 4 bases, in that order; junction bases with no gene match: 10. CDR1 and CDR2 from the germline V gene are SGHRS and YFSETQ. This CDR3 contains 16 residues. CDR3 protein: CASSSFGTGGIYGYTF. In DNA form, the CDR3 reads TGCGCCAGCAGCTCCTTTGGCACAGGGGGCATCTATGGCTACACCTTC. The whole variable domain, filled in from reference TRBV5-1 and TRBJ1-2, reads KAGVTQTPRYLIKTRGQQVTLSCSPISGHRSVSWYQQTPGQGLQFLFEYFSETQRNKGNFPGRFSGRQFSNSRSEMNVSTLELGDSALYLCASSSFGTGGIYGYTFGSGTRLTVV.

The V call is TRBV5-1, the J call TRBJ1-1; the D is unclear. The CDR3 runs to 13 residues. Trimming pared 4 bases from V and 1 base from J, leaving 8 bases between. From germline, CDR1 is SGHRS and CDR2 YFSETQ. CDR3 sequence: CASSRDKNTEAFF. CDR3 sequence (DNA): TGCGCCAGCAGCCGAGACAAGAACACTGAAGCTTTCTTT. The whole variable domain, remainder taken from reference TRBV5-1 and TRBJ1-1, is KAGVTQTPRYLIKTRGQQVTLSCSPISGHRSVSWYQQTPGQGLQFLFEYFSETQRNKGNFPGRFSGRQFSNSRSEMNVSTLELGDSALYLCASSRDKNTEAFFGQGTRLTVV.

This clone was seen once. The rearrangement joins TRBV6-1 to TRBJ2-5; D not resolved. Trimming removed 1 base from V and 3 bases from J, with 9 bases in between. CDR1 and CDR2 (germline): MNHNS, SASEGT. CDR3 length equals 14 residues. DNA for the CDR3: TGTGCCAGCAGTGAAGTCGGGCCCAAAGAGACCCAGTACTTC. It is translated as CASSEVGPKETQYF.

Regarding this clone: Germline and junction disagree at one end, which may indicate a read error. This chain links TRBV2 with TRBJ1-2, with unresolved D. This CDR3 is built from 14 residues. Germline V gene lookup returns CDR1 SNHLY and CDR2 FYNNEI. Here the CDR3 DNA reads TGTGCCAGCAGTGGACCCTCGGAGACAAGACACTTGGGCTTC. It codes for CASSGPSETRHLGF.

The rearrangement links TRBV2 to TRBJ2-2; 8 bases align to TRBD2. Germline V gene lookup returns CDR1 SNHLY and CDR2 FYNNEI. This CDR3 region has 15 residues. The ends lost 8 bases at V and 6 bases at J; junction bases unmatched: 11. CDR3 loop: CASGWLGTRAGELFF. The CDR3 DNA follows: TGTGCCAGCGGATGGTTGGGGACTAGAGCCGGGGAGCTGTTTTTT.

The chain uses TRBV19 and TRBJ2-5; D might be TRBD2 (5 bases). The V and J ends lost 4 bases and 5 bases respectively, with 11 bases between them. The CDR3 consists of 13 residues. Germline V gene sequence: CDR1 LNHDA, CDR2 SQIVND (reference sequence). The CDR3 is CASSTPTGETQYF. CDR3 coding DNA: TGTGCCAGTAGTACACCGACGGGGGAGACCCAGTACTTC.

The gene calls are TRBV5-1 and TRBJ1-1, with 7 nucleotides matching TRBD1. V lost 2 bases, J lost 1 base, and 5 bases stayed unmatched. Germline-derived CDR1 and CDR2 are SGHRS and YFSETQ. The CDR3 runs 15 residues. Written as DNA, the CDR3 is TGCGCCAGCAGCTTTGGGAACAGGGGGAACACTGAAGCTTTCTTT. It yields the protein CASSFGNRGNTEAFF.

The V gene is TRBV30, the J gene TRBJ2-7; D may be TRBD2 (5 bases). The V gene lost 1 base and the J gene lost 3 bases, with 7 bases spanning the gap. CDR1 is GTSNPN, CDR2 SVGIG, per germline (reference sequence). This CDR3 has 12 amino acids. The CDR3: CAWSAGSYEQYF. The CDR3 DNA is TGTGCCTGGAGTGCGGGGAGCTACGAGCAGTACTTC.

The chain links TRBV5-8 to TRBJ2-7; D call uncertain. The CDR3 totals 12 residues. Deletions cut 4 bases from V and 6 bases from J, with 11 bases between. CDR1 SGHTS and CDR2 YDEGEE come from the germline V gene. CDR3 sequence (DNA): TGTGCCAGCAGCGTCCAGGACCGCGAGCAGTACTTC. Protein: CASSVQDREQYF. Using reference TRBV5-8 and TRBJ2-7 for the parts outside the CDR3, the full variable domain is EAGVTQSPTHLIKTRGQQATLRCSPISGHTSVYWYQQALGLGLQFLLWYDEGEERNRGNFPPRFSGRQFPNYSSELNVNALELEDSALYLCASSVQDREQYFGPGTRLTVT.

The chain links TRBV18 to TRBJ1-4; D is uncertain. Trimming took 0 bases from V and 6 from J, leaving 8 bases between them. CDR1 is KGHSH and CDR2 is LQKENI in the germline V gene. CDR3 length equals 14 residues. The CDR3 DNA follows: TGTGCCAGCTCACCACCCGGGGTTGATGAAAAACTGTTTTTT. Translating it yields CASSPPGVDEKLFF.

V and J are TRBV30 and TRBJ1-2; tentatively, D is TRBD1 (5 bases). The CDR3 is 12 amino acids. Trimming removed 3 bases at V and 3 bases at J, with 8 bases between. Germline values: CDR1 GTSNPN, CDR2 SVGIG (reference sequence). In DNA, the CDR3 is TGTGCCTGGAGAGGGGATTACTATGGCTACACCTTC. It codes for CAWRGDYYGYTF.